This record covers a single T cell receptor (beta chain). As yet, its antigen is unknown. The data are from a study of cytomegalovirus exposure and HLA in healthy donors. Study as a whole: Most donors, just over 80% of 350 to 450 genotyped, fell in the Caucasian-associated ancestry cluster. Study-level findings and limits: As was reported, the HLA-A and HLA-B alleles of most subjects were accurately predicted from TCR beta sequences. Fewer than 20,000 TCR beta sequences were associated with HLA alleles at 0.05 false discovery rate in a later analysis.

Primers included in the PCR were 60 Vbeta and 13 Jbeta primers. Profiling relied on immunoSEQ multiplex PCR, and the TCRdb table lists in-frame clones only, not all of them. Its table lists about 140,000 clones. The sequenced material came from PBMCs. This clonotype originated in a man aged 35-49 years in good health and CMV-seronegative.

CDR3 sequence: CASSLAAGEQPQHF. In DNA form, the CDR3 reads TGTGCCAGCAGCTTAGCGGCAGGGGAACAGCCCCAGCATTTT. V gene TRBV7-9 combines with J gene TRBJ1-5, with a possible D match to TRBD1 (6 bases). CDR3 length: 14 residues. Trimming left V 0 bases short and J 7 bases short, with 10 bases between. CDR1 and CDR2 from the germline V gene are SEHNR and FQNEAQ (reference sequence).